The clone carrying this TCR beta chain was detected many times. Its cognate antigen is unknown. V shed 3 bases and J 6 bases; nucleotides not matched to a gene: 7. Germline V gives CDR1 SGDLS, CDR2 YYNGEE. The CDR3 has 15 amino acids. This specimen belongs to a study of CD8 T cells in ankylosing spondylitis. Whole-study findings and limits: Seemingly characteristic of ankylosing spondylitis blood was a TCR beta motif consisting of eight highly homologous variants. Some motif variants were previously reported in reactive arthritis synovial fluid and blood. Reportedly, significant enrichment of disease-linked clones occurred in matched ankylosing spondylitis synovial fluid.

Library preparation for TCR beta used quantitative 5'-RACE with molecular barcodes. One entry per CDR3 protein, called by TCRdb with MiXCR from the 5' RACE reads. The table shows about 10,000 distinct CDR3 sequences, with roughly 6.4% occurring only once. The rearrangement links TRBV9 to TRBJ1-2, with 11 bases aligning to TRBD1. The TCR was taken from a female donor with ankylosing spondylitis or in good health (not recorded which). The sequenced sample consisted of blood, either unsorted or a sorted T cell fraction (not recorded which). CDR3 protein: CASSDRTGGANGYTF. The CDR3 coding sequence is TGTGCCAGCAGCGATCGGACAGGGGGCGCGAATGGCTACACCTTC.